Below are 13 T cell receptor beta chains sequenced from a single sample in a study of glioma-infiltrating T cells. TCR alpha and beta CDR3 regions were amplified from RNA using iRepertoire nested multiplex PCR. A single record per CDR3 protein comes from TCRdb applying MiXCR to the multiplex PCR reads. The profile shows more than 350,000 distinct CDR3 sequences, 41% of them singletons. The specimen was glioma tissue, nonneoplastic brain tissue, or PBMCs (not recorded which). The receptor set was obtained from a human donor with low-grade glioma or glioblastoma, undergoing nonglioma brain surgery, or in good health (not recorded which).

This clonotype was picked up a small number of times. The chain has TRBV6-6 and TRBJ2-3; no firm D call. The CDR3 totals 16 residues. CDR1 is MNHNY and CDR2 is SVGAGI in the germline V gene (reference sequence). Trimming removed 2 bases from V and 4 bases from J, with 16 bases in between. CDR3 sequence: CASSYPPIGAADTQYF. The CDR3 DNA reads TGTGCCAGCAGTTACCCGCCGATAGGAGCCGCAGATACGCAGTATTTT.

This chain links TRBV10-3 with TRBJ2-7; 9 nucleotides agree with TRBD2. CDR1 and CDR2 from the germline V gene are ENHRY and SYGVKD. CDR3 length: 13 residues. Trimming took 6 bases from V and 3 from J; bases not matched to a gene: 3. The CDR3 region is CAIRGTSFYEQYF. The CDR3 DNA reads TGTGCCATCAGGGGGACTAGCTTCTACGAGCAGTACTTC.

This chain uses TRBV27 with TRBJ1-1, with D maybe TRBD1 (6 bases). V dropped 6 bases and J dropped 11 bases, with 22 bases sitting between them. The CDR3 is 14 amino acids. Per germline, CDR1 MNHEY and CDR2 SMNVEV (reference sequence). The CDR3 region is CASSRTGPGPGAFF. CDR3 bases: TGTGCCAGCAGCCGTACAGGGCCGGGCCCTGGGGCTTTCTTT.

The CDR3 spells CSATIALSSYNEQFF. Written as DNA, the CDR3 is TGCAGTGCTACGATAGCCCTGAGCTCCTACAATGAGCAGTTCTTC. This chain uses TRBV20-1 with TRBJ2-1; D gene ambiguous. From germline, CDR1 is DFQATT and CDR2 SNEGSKA (reference sequence). V was trimmed by 4 bases and J by 0 bases, leaving 13 bases between them. This CDR3 is 15 amino acids long.

In this sample, this clonotype turned up once. The chain carries TRBV5-4 and TRBJ2-2, with D perhaps given as TRBD1 or TRBD2 (5 bases each). The V and J ends lost 1 base and 4 bases respectively, with 11 bases between them. This CDR3 is 15 amino acids long. In germline, CDR1 is SGHNT, CDR2 YYREEE (reference sequence). CDR3 amino acids: CASSLRKGSTGELFF. CDR3 nucleotide sequence: TGTGCCAGCAGCTTGAGGAAGGGGAGCACCGGGGAGCTGTTTTTT.

The chain is built from TRBV28 and TRBJ2-7; TRBD1 is a possible D gene (6 bases). The CDR3 spans 15 residues. The germline gives CDR1 MDHEN, CDR2 SYDVKM. V lost 5 bases and J 6 bases, leaving 20 bases between the germline ends. The CDR3 loop reads CASSIAPGWGPEQYF. The CDR3 coding sequence is TGTGCCAGCAGTATAGCCCCGGGTTGGGGGCCCGAGCAGTACTTC.

This clonotype occurred many times. The V and J genes are TRBV6-1 and TRBJ2-3; D may correspond to TRBD1 or TRBD2 (5 bases each). The CDR3 contains 12 residues. In germline, CDR1 is MNHNS, CDR2 SASEGT. V was trimmed by 7 bases and J by 2 bases, leaving 7 bases between them. CDR3 region: CASTGPTDTQYF. In DNA form, the CDR3 reads TGTGCCAGCACGGGGCCCACAGATACGCAGTATTTT.

The rearrangement links TRBV13 to TRBJ1-3, with D tentatively TRBD1 (5 bases). The CDR3 length is 13 residues. Germline V gene lookup returns CDR1 PRHDT and CDR2 FYEKMQ (reference sequence). Trimming took 3 bases from V and 3 from J, leaving 6 bases between them. The CDR3 nucleotides read TGTGCCAGCAGCTTCGACAGTGGAAACACCATATATTTT. As protein: CASSFDSGNTIYF.

The V call is TRBV12-3 or TRBV12-4, the J call TRBJ2-5; the match to TRBD2 covers 13 bases. The closer fit of TRBJ2-7 to the DNA end suggests the J call may be wrong. CDR3 size: 15 residues. CDR3 bases: TGTGCCAGCAGCCAGGGACTAGCGGGAAGATACGAGCAGTACTTC. This encodes CASSQGLAGRYEQYF.

About this clonotype itself: An end of the junction differs from the germline gene, which may be a read error. The genes are TRBV28 and TRBJ1-5; maybe TRBD1 (6 bases). The CDR3 is 18 amino acids. Germline-derived CDR1 and CDR2 are MDHEN and SYDVKM. Written as DNA, the CDR3 is TGTGCCAGCAGCCTCTTTAGGGGGGGGACGTATAGCAATCGGCCCCAGCATTTT. Translation gives CASSLFRGGTYSNRPQHF.

This clonotype was seen only once. A read error is possible here, since a much larger clone lies one base away. The V call is TRBV27, the J call TRBJ1-5; D unresolved. The ends were cut back, 10 bases at V and 1 base at J, with 14 bases in the middle. This CDR3 contains 14 residues. Looked up from germline, CDR1 is MNHEY and CDR2 is SMNVEV (reference sequence). The CDR3 spells CANVGFLSNQPQHF. The CDR3 nucleotides are TGTGCCAACGTGGGGTTCCTGAGCAATCAGCCCCAGCATTTT.

This clonotype was counted between two and nine times. This sequence joins TRBV4-3 and TRBJ1-5; the D gene is possibly TRBD1 (5 bases). Trimming shortened V by 0 bases and J by 4 bases, and 13 bases separated the two germline ends. This CDR3 is built from 16 residues. CDR1 and CDR2 from the germline V gene are LGHNA and YSLEER. CDR3 sequence (DNA): TGCGCCAGCAGCCAAGAACAGGCAGGCCTGAATCAGCCCCAGCATTTT. This sequence encodes CASSQEQAGLNQPQHF.

There are a few counts of this clonotype. V usage is TRBV4-2 and J usage is TRBJ1-1; 11 bases are a match to TRBD1. This CDR3 region has 14 residues. Germline values: CDR1 LGHNA, CDR2 YNFKEQ. Trimming at V came to 6 bases and at J to 4 bases, leaving 4 bases not matched to a gene. CDR3 in DNA: TGTGCCAGCAGTTCCGGGACAGGGGGCACTGAAGCTTTCTTT. This gives the protein CASSSGTGGTEAFF.